These 2 T cell receptor beta chains originate from one sample sequenced in a study of identical twins. From the 5' RACE reads, TCRdb called clonotypes with MiXCR, one entry per CDR3 protein. The profile shows 1.5 million to 2 million distinct CDR3 sequences, under 35% of them singletons. Sequencing used cord blood. The origin of the receptors is a newborn girl in good health.

The V gene is TRBV20-1, the J gene TRBJ2-1; D perhaps matches TRBD1 (7 bases). Germline V gene sequence: CDR1 DFQATT, CDR2 SNEGSKA (reference sequence). This CDR3 has 14 amino acids. The V and J ends lost 5 bases and 3 bases respectively, with 14 bases between them. The CDR3 sequence is CSASRGAGYNEQFF. CDR3 sequence (DNA): TGCAGTGCTTCCAGGGGGGCTGGCTACAATGAGCAGTTCTTC.

The V gene is TRBV7-2, the J gene TRBJ2-4; 8 bases match TRBD1. The V and J ends lost 3 bases and 9 bases, in that order; junction bases with no gene match: 10. The germline V gene encodes CDR1 SGHTA and CDR2 FQGNSA. This CDR3 spans 15 amino acids. CDR3 residues: CASSFGRGRGSIQYF. The CDR3 DNA is TGTGCCAGCAGCTTCGGCAGGGGGCGCGGTTCCATTCAGTACTTC.